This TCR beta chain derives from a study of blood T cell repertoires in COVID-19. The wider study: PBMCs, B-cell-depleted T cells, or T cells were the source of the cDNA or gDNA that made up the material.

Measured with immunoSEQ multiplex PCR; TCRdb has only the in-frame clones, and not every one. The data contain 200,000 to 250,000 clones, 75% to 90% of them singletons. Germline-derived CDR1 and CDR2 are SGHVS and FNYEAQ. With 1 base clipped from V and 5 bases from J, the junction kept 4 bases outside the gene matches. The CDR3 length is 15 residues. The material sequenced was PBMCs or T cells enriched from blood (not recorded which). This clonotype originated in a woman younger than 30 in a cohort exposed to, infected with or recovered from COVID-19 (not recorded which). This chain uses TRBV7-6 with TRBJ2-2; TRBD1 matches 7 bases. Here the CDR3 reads CASSLGGTETGELFF. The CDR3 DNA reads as TGTGCCAGCAGCTTAGGTGGGACAGAAACCGGGGAGCTGTTTTTT.